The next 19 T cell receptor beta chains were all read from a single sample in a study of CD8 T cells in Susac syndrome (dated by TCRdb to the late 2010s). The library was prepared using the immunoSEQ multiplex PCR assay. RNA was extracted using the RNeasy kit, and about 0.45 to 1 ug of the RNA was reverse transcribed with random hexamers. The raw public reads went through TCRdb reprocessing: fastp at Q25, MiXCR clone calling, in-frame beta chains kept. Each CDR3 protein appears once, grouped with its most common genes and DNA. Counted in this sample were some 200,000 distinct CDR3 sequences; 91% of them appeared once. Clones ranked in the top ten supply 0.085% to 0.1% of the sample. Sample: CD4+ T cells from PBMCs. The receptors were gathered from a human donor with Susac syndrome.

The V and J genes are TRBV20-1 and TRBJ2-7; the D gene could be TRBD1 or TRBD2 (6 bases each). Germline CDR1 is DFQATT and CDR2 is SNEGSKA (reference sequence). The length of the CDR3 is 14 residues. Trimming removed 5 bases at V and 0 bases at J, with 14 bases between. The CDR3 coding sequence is TGCAGTGCTGCGGGACACAGGAGCTCCTACGAGCAGTACTTC. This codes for CSAAGHRSSYEQYF.

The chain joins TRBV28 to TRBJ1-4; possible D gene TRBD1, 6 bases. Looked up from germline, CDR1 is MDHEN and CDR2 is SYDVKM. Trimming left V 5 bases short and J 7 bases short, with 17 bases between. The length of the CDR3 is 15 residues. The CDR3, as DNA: TGTGCCAGCAGTGATAACAGGGCAGAGGGTGAAAAACTGTTTTTT. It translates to CASSDNRAEGEKLFF.

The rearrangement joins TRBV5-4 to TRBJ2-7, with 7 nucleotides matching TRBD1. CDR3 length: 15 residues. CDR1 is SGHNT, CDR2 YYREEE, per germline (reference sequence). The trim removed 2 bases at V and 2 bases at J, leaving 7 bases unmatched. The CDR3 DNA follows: TGTGCCAGCAGCTTACCCGGGACAGCAGCCTACGAGCAGTACTTC. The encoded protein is CASSLPGTAAYEQYF.

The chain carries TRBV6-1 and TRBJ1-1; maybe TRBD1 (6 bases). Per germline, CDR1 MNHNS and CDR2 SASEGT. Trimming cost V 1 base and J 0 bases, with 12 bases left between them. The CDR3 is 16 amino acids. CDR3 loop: CASSEEEGQLNTEAFF. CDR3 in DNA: TGTGCCAGCAGTGAAGAAGAAGGACAGCTGAACACTGAAGCTTTCTTT.

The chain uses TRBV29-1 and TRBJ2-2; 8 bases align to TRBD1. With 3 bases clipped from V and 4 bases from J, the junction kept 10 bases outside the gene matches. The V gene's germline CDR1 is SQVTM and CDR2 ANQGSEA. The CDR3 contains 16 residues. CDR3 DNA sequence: TGCAGCGTTGAGAAAACAGGGGGACCTTCCACCGGGGAGCTGTTTTTT. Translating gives CSVEKTGGPSTGELFF.

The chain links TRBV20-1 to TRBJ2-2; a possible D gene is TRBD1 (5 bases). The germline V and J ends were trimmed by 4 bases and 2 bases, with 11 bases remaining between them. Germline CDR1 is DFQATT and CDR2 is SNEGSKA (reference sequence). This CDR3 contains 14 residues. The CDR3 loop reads CSATRQQNTGELFF. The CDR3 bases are TGCAGTGCTACCCGACAGCAAAACACCGGGGAGCTGTTTTTT.

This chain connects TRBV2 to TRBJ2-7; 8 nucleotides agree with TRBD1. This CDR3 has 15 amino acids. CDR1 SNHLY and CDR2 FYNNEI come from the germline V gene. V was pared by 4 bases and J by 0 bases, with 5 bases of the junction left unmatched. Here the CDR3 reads CASSGLTGASYEQYF. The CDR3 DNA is TGTGCCAGCAGTGGATTGACAGGGGCCTCCTACGAGCAGTACTTC.

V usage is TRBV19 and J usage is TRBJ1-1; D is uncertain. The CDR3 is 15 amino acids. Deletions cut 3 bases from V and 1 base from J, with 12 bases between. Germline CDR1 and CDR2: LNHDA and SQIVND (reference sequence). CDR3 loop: CASSMHGIRNTEAFF. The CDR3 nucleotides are TGTGCCAGTAGTATGCATGGTATTCGGAACACTGAAGCTTTCTTT.

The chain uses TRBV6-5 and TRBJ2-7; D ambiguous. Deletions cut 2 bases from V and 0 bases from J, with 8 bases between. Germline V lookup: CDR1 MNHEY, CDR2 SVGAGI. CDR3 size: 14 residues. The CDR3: CASSYGSSSYEQYF. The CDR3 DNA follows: TGTGCCAGCAGTTACGGATCTAGCTCCTACGAGCAGTACTTC.

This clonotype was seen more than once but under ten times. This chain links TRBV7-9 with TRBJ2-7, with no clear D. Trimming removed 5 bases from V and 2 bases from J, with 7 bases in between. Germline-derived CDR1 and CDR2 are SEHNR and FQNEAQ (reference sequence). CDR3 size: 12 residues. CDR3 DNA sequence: TGTGCCAGCAGCCAGGCAACCTACGAGCAGTACTTC. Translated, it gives CASSQATYEQYF. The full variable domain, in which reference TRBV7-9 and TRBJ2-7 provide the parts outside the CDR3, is DTGVSQNPRHKITKRGQNVTFRCDPISEHNRLYWYRQTLGQGPEFLTYFQNEAQLEKSRLLSDRFSAERPKGSFSTLEIQRTEQGDSAMYLCASSQATYEQYFGPGTRLTVT.

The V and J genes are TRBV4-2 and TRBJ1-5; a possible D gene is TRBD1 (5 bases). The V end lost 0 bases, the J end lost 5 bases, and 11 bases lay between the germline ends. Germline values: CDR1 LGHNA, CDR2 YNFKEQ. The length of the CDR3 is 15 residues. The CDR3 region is CASSQERDGYQPQHF. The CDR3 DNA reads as TGTGCCAGCAGCCAAGAAAGGGACGGGTATCAGCCCCAGCATTTT.

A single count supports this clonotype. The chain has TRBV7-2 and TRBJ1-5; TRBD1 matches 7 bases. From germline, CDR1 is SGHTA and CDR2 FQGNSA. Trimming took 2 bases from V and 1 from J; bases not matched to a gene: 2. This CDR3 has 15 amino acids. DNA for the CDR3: TGTGCCAGCAGCTTATCCAGGGGGAGCAATCAGCCCCAGCATTTT. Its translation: CASSLSRGSNQPQHF.

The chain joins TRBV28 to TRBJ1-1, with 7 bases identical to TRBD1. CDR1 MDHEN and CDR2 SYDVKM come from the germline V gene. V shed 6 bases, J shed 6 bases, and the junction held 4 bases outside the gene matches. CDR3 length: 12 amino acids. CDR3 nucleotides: TGTGCCAGCAGAATAGGGACAGCTGAAGCTTTCTTT. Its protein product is CASRIGTAEAFF.

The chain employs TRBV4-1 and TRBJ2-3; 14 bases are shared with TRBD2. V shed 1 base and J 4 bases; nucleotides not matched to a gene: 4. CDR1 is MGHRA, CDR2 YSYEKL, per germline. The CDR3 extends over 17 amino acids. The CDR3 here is CASSQVGLAGVPDTQYF. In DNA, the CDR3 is TGCGCCAGCAGCCAAGTGGGACTAGCGGGAGTCCCAGATACGCAGTATTTT.

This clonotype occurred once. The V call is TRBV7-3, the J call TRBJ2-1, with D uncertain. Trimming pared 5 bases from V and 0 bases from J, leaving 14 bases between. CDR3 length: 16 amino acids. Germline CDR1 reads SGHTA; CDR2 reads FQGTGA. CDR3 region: CASSPQSLSSYNEQFF. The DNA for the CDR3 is TGTGCCAGCAGCCCACAGTCTTTGAGCTCCTACAATGAGCAGTTCTTC.

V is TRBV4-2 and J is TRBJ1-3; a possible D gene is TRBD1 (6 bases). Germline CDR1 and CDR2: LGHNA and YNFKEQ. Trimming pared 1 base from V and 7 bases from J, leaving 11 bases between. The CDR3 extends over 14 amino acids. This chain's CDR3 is CASSQVGGRNTIYF. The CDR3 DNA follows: TGTGCCAGCAGCCAAGTGGGGGGGCGGAACACCATATATTTT.

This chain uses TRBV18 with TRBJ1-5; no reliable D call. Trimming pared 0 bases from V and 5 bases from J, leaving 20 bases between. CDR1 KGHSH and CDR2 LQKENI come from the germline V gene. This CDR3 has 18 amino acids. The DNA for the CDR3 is TGTGCCAGCTCACCACCGGTCGGGGAGGGCGGGTGGTATCAGCCCCAGCATTTT. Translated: CASSPPVGEGGWYQPQHF.

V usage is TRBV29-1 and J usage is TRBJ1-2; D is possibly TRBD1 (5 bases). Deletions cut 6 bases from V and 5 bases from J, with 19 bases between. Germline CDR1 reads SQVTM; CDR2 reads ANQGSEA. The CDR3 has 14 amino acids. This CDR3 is CSVKSSGRVYGYTF. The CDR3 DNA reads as TGCAGCGTAAAAAGCTCGGGACGGGTTTATGGCTACACCTTC.

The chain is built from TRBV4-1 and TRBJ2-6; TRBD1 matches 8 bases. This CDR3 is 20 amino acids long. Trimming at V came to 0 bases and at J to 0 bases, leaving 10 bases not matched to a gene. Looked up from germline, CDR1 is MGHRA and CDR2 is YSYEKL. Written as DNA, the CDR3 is TGCGCCAGCAGCCAAGAGTGGGACAGGCCACTCTACTCTGGGGCCAACGTCCTGACTTTC. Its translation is CASSQEWDRPLYSGANVLTF.